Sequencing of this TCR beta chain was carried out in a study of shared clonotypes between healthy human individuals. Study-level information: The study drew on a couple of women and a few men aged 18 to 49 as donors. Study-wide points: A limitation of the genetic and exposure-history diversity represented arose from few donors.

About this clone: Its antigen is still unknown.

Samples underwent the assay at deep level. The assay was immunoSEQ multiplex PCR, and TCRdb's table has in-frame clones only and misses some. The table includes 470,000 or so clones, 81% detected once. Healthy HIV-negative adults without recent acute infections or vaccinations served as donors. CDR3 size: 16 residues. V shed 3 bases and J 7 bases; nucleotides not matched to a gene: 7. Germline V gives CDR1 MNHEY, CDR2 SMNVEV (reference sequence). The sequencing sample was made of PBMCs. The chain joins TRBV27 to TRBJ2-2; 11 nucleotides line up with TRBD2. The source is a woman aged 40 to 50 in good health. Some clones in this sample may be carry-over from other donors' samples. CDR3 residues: CASSLTSGTLGGELFF. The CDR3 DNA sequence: TGTGCCAGCAGTTTGACTAGCGGGACCCTCGGCGGGGAGCTGTTTTTT.